The clone carrying this T cell receptor (beta chain) showed up just once. Germline loops: CDR1 ENHRY, CDR2 SYGVKD. The V and J ends lost 4 bases and 5 bases, in that order; junction bases with no gene match: 8. The CDR3 contains 16 residues. The method was immunoSEQ multiplex PCR; TCRdb's version includes in-frame clones alone and lacks a portion of them. This sample has around 15,000 clones; under 90% occur once, and the top ten carry over 10%. This sample is part of a study of technical replicates of blood from several donors. This chain joins TRBV10-3 and TRBJ2-2, with 9 bases aligning to TRBD2. The TCR originated in a human donor in good health. Sequenced sample: PBMCs. In DNA, the CDR3 is TGTGCCATCAGTGCACAGGTTAGCGGGAGTACCGGGGAGCTGTTTTTT. Translated: CAISAQVSGSTGELFF.